These 29 T cell receptor beta chains share one sample of origin, sequenced in a study of blood T cell repertoires in COVID-19. The method was immunoSEQ multiplex PCR; TCRdb's version includes in-frame clones alone and lacks a portion of them. Altogether approximately 250,000 clones are present, over 75% being singletons, with the ten largest covering approximately 9%. The sequenced sample consisted of peripheral blood. All receptors come from a human donor in a cohort sampled during active COVID-19.

This chain links TRBV7-8 with TRBJ1-1, with TRBD1 matching over 7 bases. CDR1 is SGHVS, CDR2 FQNEAQ, per germline. There are 15 residues in the CDR3. V was pared by 0 bases and J by 4 bases, with 5 bases of the junction left unmatched. CDR3 sequence (DNA): TGTGCCAGCAGCTTAGCAGGGGGCTCGGGCACTGAAGCTTTCTTT. Protein sequence: CASSLAGGSGTEAFF. Full variable domain (remainder filled in from reference TRBV7-8 and TRBJ1-1): GAGVSQSPRYKVAKRGQDVALRCDPISGHVSLFWYQQALGQGPEFLTYFQNEAQLDKSGLPSDRFFAERPEGSVSTLKIQRTQQEDSAVYLCASSLAGGSGTEAFFGQGTRLTVV.

The rearrangement links TRBV18 to TRBJ1-3; TRBD1 matches at 8 bases. This CDR3 region has 15 residues. Per germline, CDR1 KGHSH and CDR2 LQKENI. V shed 3 bases and J 3 bases; nucleotides not matched to a gene: 4. This CDR3 is CASSPQGALGNTIYF. Here the CDR3 DNA reads TGTGCCAGCTCACCGCAGGGGGCGCTTGGAAACACCATATATTTT.

The chain carries TRBV24-1 and TRBJ2-2, with 7 positions matching TRBD2. The V gene end was trimmed by 0 bases and the J gene end by 3 bases; junction bases not matched to a gene: 3. Germline V lookup: CDR1 KGHDR, CDR2 SFDVKD. There are 16 residues in the CDR3. CDR3 bases: TGTGCCACCAGTGATTTGCGGGGGGTTTACACCGGGGAGCTGTTTTTT. This encodes CATSDLRGVYTGELFF.

The chain couples TRBV29-1 to TRBJ2-1; maybe TRBD2 (5 bases). Per the germline V gene, CDR1 is SQVTM and CDR2 is ANQGSEA. The CDR3 is 14 residues long. Trimming left V 1 base short and J 8 bases short, with 15 bases between. The CDR3 nucleotides are TGCAGCGTTGAAGGAGGGCCTGTTCGCGATGAGCAGTTCTTC. As protein: CSVEGGPVRDEQFF.

J is TRBJ2-2 and V is TRBV7-9, with D uncertain. The CDR3 totals 15 residues. V shed 3 bases and J shed 1 base, with 9 bases lying between them. Germline CDR1 is SEHNR and CDR2 is FQNEAQ (reference sequence). CDR3 in amino acids: CASSFVPGNTGELFF. The CDR3 region has the DNA TGTGCCAGCAGCTTTGTTCCGGGGAACACCGGGGAGCTGTTTTTT. The complete variable domain, with remaining parts taken from reference TRBV7-9 and TRBJ2-2, reads DTGVSQNPRHKITKRGQNVTFRCDPISEHNRLYWYRQTLGQGPEFLTYFQNEAQLEKSRLLSDRFSAERPKGSFSTLEIQRTEQGDSAMYLCASSFVPGNTGELFFGEGSRLTVL.

This chain connects TRBV7-9 to TRBJ1-6; possibly TRBD1 for D (6 bases). Trimming took off 2 bases at V and 7 bases at J, with 12 bases between the two ends. CDR3 length: 15 amino acids. From germline, CDR1 is SEHNR and CDR2 FQNEAQ (reference sequence). The CDR3: CASSLPGHPNSPLHF. CDR3 bases: TGTGCCAGCAGCTTACCGGGACACCCAAATTCACCCCTCCACTTT.

CDR3: CASKSHTIYF. The CDR3 region has the DNA TGTGCCAGCAAGAGTCACACCATATATTTT. J is TRBJ1-3 and V is TRBV28; D gene ambiguous. Germline assignment: CDR1 MDHEN and CDR2 SYDVKM. The CDR3 loop spans 10 amino acids. V was trimmed by 7 bases and J by 8 bases, leaving 6 bases between them.

The chain joins TRBV6-2 or TRBV6-3 to TRBJ1-2; TRBD1 might be the D (5 bases). This CDR3 comprises 16 residues. The V gene lost 6 bases and the J gene lost 5 bases, with 22 bases spanning the gap. Germline lookup yields CDR1 MNHEY and CDR2 SVGEGT. CDR3 amino acids: CASSRGTGRLGYGYTF. The CDR3 coding sequence is TGTGCCAGCAGCCGGGGTACAGGCCGACTGGGTTATGGCTACACCTTC.

This CDR3 reads CASRTSGGTTGELFF. CDR3 DNA sequence: TGTGCCAGCAGGACTAGCGGGGGAACCACCGGGGAGCTGTTTTTT. The rearrangement uses TRBV2 and TRBJ2-2; 12 bases line up with TRBD2. This CDR3 is built from 15 residues. CDR1 SNHLY and CDR2 FYNNEI come from the germline V gene. V lost 6 bases to trimming and J lost 4 bases; unmatched junction nucleotides: 3.

The genes are TRBV5-1 and TRBJ2-7; the match to TRBD1 covers 10 bases. The CDR3 runs to 17 residues. V trimming: 1 base; J trimming: 0 bases; junction bases outside the gene matches: 7. CDR1 and CDR2 (germline): SGHRS, YFSETQ. CDR3 sequence reads: CASSLNPGQGFSYEQYF. The CDR3 nucleotides read TGCGCCAGCAGCTTGAATCCGGGACAGGGGTTCTCCTACGAGCAGTACTTC.

The chain has TRBV28 and TRBJ1-4; D call uncertain. The CDR3 covers 13 residues. Germline V gene lookup returns CDR1 MDHEN and CDR2 SYDVKM. Trimming cost V 4 bases and J 8 bases, with 11 bases left between them. The CDR3, as DNA: TGTGCCAGCAGTTCCGGGGTGCCGGAAAAACTGTTTTTT. Translated, it gives CASSSGVPEKLFF.

This clone occurred once. V and J are TRBV5-1 and TRBJ2-3, with TRBD2 as a possible D gene (7 bases). Germline assignment: CDR1 SGHRS and CDR2 YFSETQ. The CDR3 totals 15 residues. V gave up 0 bases and J gave up 9 bases, with 17 bases separating them. CDR3 in DNA: TGCGCCAGCAGCTTGGAGGGGGGGTCAACAGGGACGCAGTATTTT. Its translation is CASSLEGGSTGTQYF.

The V and J genes are TRBV20-1 and TRBJ1-2; a possible D gene is TRBD1 (6 bases). Germline CDR1 is DFQATT and CDR2 is SNEGSKA (reference sequence). This CDR3 is built from 14 residues. V was shortened by 3 bases and J by 6 bases, with 17 bases between the two germline ends. The CDR3 sequence is CSASSSGEGNGYTF. Written as DNA, the CDR3 is TGCAGTGCTAGTTCATCAGGGGAAGGTAATGGCTACACCTTC.

The chain has TRBV6-6 and TRBJ1-2, with 7 bases that match TRBD1. Germline V CDR1 and CDR2: MNHNY, SVGAGI (reference sequence). CDR3 length: 16 amino acids. The junction had 7 bases not matched to a gene; V was cut back by 3 bases and J by 0 bases. In DNA form, the CDR3 reads TGTGCCAGCAGTTATGCGATGACAGGGACTAACTATGGCTACACCTTC. It is translated as CASSYAMTGTNYGYTF.

The table lists this clone with a few counts. The chain links TRBV7-6 to TRBJ1-6; D gene uncertain. Trimming shortened V by 5 bases and J by 9 bases, and 11 bases separated the two germline ends. Germline V gene data show CDR1 as SGHVS and CDR2 as FNYEAQ. CDR3 length: 13 residues. Written as DNA, the CDR3 is TGTGCCAGCAGCCAATTAGGAGGTTCACCCCTCCACTTT. It codes for CASSQLGGSPLHF.

The rearrangement links TRBV21-1 to TRBJ2-5; the table's D gene call, TRBD2, was not cross checked with the DNA. TRBV21-1 is termed a pseudogene. CDR3 length: 10 amino acids. The CDR3 region has the DNA TGTGCCAGATCCTCGGGGGCCCAGTACTTC. Translation: CARSSGAQYF.

J is TRBJ2-2 and V is TRBV20-1, with a tentative D call TRBD1 (6 bases). The CDR3 length is 14 residues. V lost 3 bases, J lost 4 bases, and 12 bases lay in between. Per germline, CDR1 DFQATT and CDR2 SNEGSKA (reference sequence). The CDR3, as DNA: TGCAGTGCTAGTTCAGGGGTAATCACCGGGGAGCTGTTTTTT. It yields the protein CSASSGVITGELFF.

The chain links TRBV10-3 to TRBJ2-3, with D possibly matching TRBD2 (5 bases). The germline V gene encodes CDR1 ENHRY and CDR2 SYGVKD. V shed 10 bases and J shed 3 bases, with 17 bases lying between them. The CDR3 length is 14 residues. Here the CDR3 reads CATANGLLTDTQYF. The CDR3 DNA follows: TGTGCCACCGCAAACGGACTTCTAACAGATACGCAGTATTTT.

The rearrangement joins TRBV19 to TRBJ2-7; D gene ambiguous. CDR3 size: 14 residues. Germline values: CDR1 LNHDA, CDR2 SQIVND (reference sequence). Trimming cost V 5 bases and J 1 base, with 12 bases left between them. The CDR3 DNA reads TGTGCCAGTAGTTTACGGAGACGTTCCTACGAGCAGTACTTC. Its protein product is CASSLRRRSYEQYF. Based on the CDR3 plus reference TRBV19 and TRBJ2-7, the full variable domain is DGGITQSPKYLFRKEGQNVTLSCEQNLNHDAMYWYRQDPGQGLRLIYYSQIVNDFQKGDIAEGYSVSREKKESFPLTVTSAQKNPTAFYLCASSLRRRSYEQYFGPGTRLTVT.

This sequence joins TRBV15 and TRBJ2-5, with 11 positions matching TRBD2. This CDR3 has 16 residues. V shed 3 bases and J 7 bases; nucleotides not matched to a gene: 10. In germline, CDR1 is LNHNV, CDR2 YYDKDF (reference sequence). The CDR3: CATSSGLAGVLGTQYF. The CDR3 DNA follows: TGTGCCACCAGCAGCGGACTAGCGGGCGTATTAGGGACCCAGTACTTC.

V and J are TRBV4-1 and TRBJ1-4; D might be TRBD1 (6 bases). Deletions cut 4 bases from V and 5 bases from J, with 20 bases between. CDR3 length: 17 residues. Germline loops: CDR1 MGHRA, CDR2 YSYEKL. The CDR3 region is CASSLADSGGRNEKLFF. The CDR3 nucleotides are TGCGCCAGCAGCCTTGCCGATAGCGGGGGCCGAAATGAAAAACTGTTTTTT.

CDR3: CASRSTTDRGGYTF. DNA of the CDR3: TGTGCCAGCAGATCGACAACAGACAGAGGTGGCTACACCTTC. The chain couples TRBV6-5 to TRBJ1-2; possibly TRBD1 for D (5 bases). Trimming removed 6 bases from V and 7 bases from J, with 18 bases in between. This CDR3 has 14 amino acids. The V gene's germline CDR1 is MNHEY and CDR2 SVGAGI.

V is TRBV16 and J is TRBJ1-1; 7 bases agree with TRBD1. The junction had 2 bases not matched to a gene; V was cut back by 3 bases and J by 10 bases. This CDR3 is built from 11 residues. CDR1 is KGHSY and CDR2 is FQNENV in the germline V gene. The CDR3 reads CASSHPGGAFF. The CDR3, as DNA: TGTGCCAGCAGCCACCCAGGGGGAGCTTTCTTT.

This clone was detected only a few times. The chain links TRBV11-2 to TRBJ1-2; D not resolved. Per germline, CDR1 SGHAT and CDR2 FQNNGV. V gave up 1 base and J gave up 4 bases, with 10 bases separating them. This CDR3 has 14 residues. The CDR3 protein is CASSLGAGVYGYTF. The CDR3 DNA reads as TGTGCCAGCAGCTTAGGGGCAGGCGTCTATGGCTACACCTTC.

The chain combines TRBV6-5 with TRBJ2-7, with a tentative D call TRBD1 (6 bases). The CDR3 covers 14 residues. The V and J ends lost 6 bases and 0 bases respectively, with 12 bases between them. CDR1 and CDR2 from the germline V gene are MNHEY and SVGAGI. CDR3 nucleotides: TGTGCCAGCAGCCTGGACAGCCTCTCCTACGAGCAGTACTTC. Its translation: CASSLDSLSYEQYF.

J is TRBJ1-6 and V is TRBV18; 8 bases fit TRBD1. The germline V gene encodes CDR1 KGHSH and CDR2 LQKENI. CDR3 size: 11 residues. V lost 6 bases to trimming and J lost 16 bases; unmatched junction nucleotides: 5. The CDR3, as DNA: TGTGCCAGCTCCCAAGGACAGGGTCTCCACTTT. Amino acids: CASSQGQGLHF.

This chain links TRBV7-9 with TRBJ2-2, with TRBD1 as a possible D gene (7 bases). Germline lookup yields CDR1 SEHNR and CDR2 FQNEAQ (reference sequence). The CDR3 sequence is 15 residues long. V was shortened by 0 bases and J by 6 bases, with 11 bases between the two germline ends. CDR3 loop: CASSLAEGAAGELFF. The CDR3 region has the DNA TGTGCCAGCAGCTTAGCGGAGGGGGCGGCCGGGGAGCTGTTTTTT.

The chain uses TRBV28 and TRBJ1-6, with D unclear. Trimming pared 7 bases from V and 2 bases from J, leaving 12 bases between. The CDR3 is made up of 15 amino acids. CDR1 is MDHEN and CDR2 is SYDVKM in the germline V gene. The CDR3 DNA is TGTGCCAGCACTGACTGGAGGACCTATAATTCACCCCTCCACTTT. This sequence encodes CASTDWRTYNSPLHF.

This chain connects TRBV27 to TRBJ2-7; 9 bases are shared with TRBD1. Trimming cost V 5 bases and J 7 bases; bases outside gene matches: 6. This CDR3 has 13 residues. Germline assignment: CDR1 MNHEY and CDR2 SMNVEV (reference sequence). The CDR3 region has the DNA TGTGCCAGCAGTACCGGGACAGGGCGGGAGCAGTACTTC. Its protein is CASSTGTGREQYF.